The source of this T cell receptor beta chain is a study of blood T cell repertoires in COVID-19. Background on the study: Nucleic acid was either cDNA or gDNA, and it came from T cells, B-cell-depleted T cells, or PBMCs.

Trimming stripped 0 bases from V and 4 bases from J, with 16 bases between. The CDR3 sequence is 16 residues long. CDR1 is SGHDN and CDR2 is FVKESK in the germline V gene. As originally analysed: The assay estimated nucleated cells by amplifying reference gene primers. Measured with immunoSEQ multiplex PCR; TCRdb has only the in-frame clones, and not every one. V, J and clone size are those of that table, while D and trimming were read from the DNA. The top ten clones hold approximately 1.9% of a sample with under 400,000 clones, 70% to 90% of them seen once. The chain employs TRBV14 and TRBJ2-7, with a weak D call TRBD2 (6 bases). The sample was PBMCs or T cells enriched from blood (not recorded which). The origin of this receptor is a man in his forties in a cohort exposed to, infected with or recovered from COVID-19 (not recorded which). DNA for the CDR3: TGTGCCAGCAGCCAAGATTTGTTCCGGGGGAGGTACGAGCAGTACTTC. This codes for CASSQDLFRGRYEQYF.